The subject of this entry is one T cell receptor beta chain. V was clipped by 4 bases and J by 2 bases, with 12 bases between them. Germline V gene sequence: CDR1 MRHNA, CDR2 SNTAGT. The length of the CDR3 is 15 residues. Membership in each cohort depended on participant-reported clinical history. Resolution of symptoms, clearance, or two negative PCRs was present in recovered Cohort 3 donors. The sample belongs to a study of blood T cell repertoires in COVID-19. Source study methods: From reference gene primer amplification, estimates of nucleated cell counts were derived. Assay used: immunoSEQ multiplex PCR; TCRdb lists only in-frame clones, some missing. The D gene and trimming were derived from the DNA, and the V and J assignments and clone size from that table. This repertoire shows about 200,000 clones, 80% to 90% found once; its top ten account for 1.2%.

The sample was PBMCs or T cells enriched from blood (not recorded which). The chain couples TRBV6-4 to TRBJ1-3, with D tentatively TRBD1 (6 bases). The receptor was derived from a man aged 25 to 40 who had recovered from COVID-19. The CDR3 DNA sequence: TGTGCCAGCAGTGGGACAGAATTTGCTGGAAACACCATATATTTT. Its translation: CASSGTEFAGNTIYF.